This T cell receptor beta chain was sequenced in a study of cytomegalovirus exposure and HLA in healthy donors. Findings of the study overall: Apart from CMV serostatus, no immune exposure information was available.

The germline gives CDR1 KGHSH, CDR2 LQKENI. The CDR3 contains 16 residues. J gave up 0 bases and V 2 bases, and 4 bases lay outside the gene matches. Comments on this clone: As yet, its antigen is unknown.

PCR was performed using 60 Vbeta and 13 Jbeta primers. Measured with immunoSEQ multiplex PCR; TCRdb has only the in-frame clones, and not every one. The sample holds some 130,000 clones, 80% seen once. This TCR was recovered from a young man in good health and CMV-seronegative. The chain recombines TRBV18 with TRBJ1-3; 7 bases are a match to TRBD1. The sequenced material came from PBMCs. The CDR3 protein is CASSPGTERSGNTIYF. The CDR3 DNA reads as TGTGCCAGCTCACCAGGGACAGAACGCTCTGGAAACACCATATATTTT.